These 3 T cell receptor beta chains share one sample of origin, sequenced in a study of persistence of HIV-infected CD4 T cells. Cells were stimulated nonspecifically with anti-CD3/anti-CD28 magnetic beads. Responding CD4+ T cells were sorted by upregulation of both CD40 ligand and CD69. For these receptors, no antigen is known. This was the immunoSEQ version 4 assay in survey mode. Only in-frame clones appear in the TCRdb table, and some are missing; sequencing was by immunoSEQ multiplex PCR. This sample has 40,000 to 55,000 clones, with approximately 90% found just once. Sequenced material: CD4+ T cells sorted from PBMCs after roughly 18-hour stimulation, taken from a patient who received antiretroviral therapy. These receptors all come from an adult woman with HIV who was CMV-seropositive.

The count of this clone is one. The CDR3 DNA reads TGTGCCACCAGCTTTGCTATCGACACCGGGGAGCTGTTTTTT. It translates to CATSFAIDTGELFF. The chain links TRBV15 to TRBJ2-2; D gene ambiguous. CDR3 length equals 14 residues. The germline gives CDR1 LNHNV, CDR2 YYDKDF (reference sequence). V lost 5 bases and J 3 bases, leaving 10 bases between the germline ends.

The chain has TRBV14 and TRBJ1-1, with a weak D call TRBD1 (6 bases). Between the trimmed V and J ends, which lost 3 bases and 8 bases, there was a span of 10 bases. The CDR3 is 12 amino acids. CDR1 SGHDN and CDR2 FVKESK come from the germline V gene. The chain's CDR3 is CASSQAQGEAFF. Here the CDR3 DNA reads TGTGCCAGCAGCCAGGCACAGGGCGAAGCTTTCTTT. Variable domain in full (rest from reference TRBV14 and TRBJ1-1): EAGVTQFPSHSVIEKGQTVTLRCDPISGHDNLYWYRRVMGKEIKFLLHFVKESKQDESGMPNNRFLAERTGGTYSTLKVQPAELEDSGVYFCASSQAQGEAFFGQGTRLTVV.

This clone was picked up one time. This rearrangement joins TRBV5-6 to TRBJ1-3; D is unresolved. This CDR3 is built from 14 residues. Deletions cut 0 bases from V and 0 bases from J, with 4 bases between. In germline, CDR1 is SGHDT, CDR2 YYEEEE. The CDR3 protein is CASSLGFSGNTIYF. Here the CDR3 DNA reads TGTGCCAGCAGCTTGGGATTCTCTGGAAACACCATATATTTT.